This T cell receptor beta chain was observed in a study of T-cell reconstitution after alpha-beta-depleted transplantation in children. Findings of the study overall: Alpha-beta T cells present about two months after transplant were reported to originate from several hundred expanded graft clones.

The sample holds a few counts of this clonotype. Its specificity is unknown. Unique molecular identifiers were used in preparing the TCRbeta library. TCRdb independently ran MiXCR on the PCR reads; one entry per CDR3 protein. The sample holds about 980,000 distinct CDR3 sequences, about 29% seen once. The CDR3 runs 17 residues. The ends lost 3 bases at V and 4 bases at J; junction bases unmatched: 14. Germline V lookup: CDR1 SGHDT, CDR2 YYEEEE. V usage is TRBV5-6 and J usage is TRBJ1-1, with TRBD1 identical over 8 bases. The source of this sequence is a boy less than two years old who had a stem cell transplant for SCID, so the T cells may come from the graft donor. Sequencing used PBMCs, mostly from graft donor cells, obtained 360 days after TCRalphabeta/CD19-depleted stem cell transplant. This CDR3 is CASSSRRTGYKSTEAFF. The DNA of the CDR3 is TGTGCCAGCAGCTCCAGAAGGACAGGGTATAAGAGCACTGAAGCTTTCTTT. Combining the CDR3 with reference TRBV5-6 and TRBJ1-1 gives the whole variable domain DAGVTQSPTHLIKTRGQQVTLRCSPKSGHDTVSWYQQALGQGPQFIFQYYEEEERQRGNFPDRFSGHQFPNYSSELNVNALLLGDSALYLCASSSRRTGYKSTEAFFGQGTRLTVV.